These 12 T cell receptor beta chains were all obtained from the same sample, sequenced in a study of blood T cell repertoires in COVID-19. Libraries were prepared by immunoSEQ multiplex PCR; TCRdb keeps only in-frame clonotypes and omits some of them. The sample yields around 100,000 clones, roughly 90% seen once. The source material was peripheral blood. The receptors derive from a woman aged 60-75 years with acute or convalescent COVID-19.

The chain combines TRBV2 with TRBJ2-3; 12 bases agree with TRBD2. Trimming removed 3 bases from V and 8 bases from J; junction bases left unmatched: 15. The CDR3 contains 18 residues. The germline V gene has CDR1 SNHLY and CDR2 FYNNEI. For the CDR3, the DNA is TGTGCCAGCAGTGACTTAGTGACTAGCGGGAGAAGGAGAGGTACGCAGTATTTT. Residues: CASSDLVTSGRRRGTQYF.

This rearrangement joins TRBV4-1 to TRBJ2-1; 14 nucleotides match TRBD2. The CDR3 is 19 amino acids. Unmatched junction bases numbered 8, after V lost 4 bases and J lost 0 bases. From germline, CDR1 is MGHRA and CDR2 YSYEKL. CDR3 bases: TGCGCCAGCAGCCGCCGGACTAGCGGGAGGCTCATCTCCTACAATGAGCAGTTCTTC. This encodes CASSRRTSGRLISYNEQFF.

This chain connects TRBV21-1 to TRBJ2-1; TRBD2, as called in the table, went unchecked against the DNA. TRBV21-1 counts as a pseudogene. This CDR3 comprises 17 residues. CDR3 amino acids: CASSAILGRDYVNEQFF. The CDR3 bases are TGTGCCAGCAGCGCCATCTTGGGGCGGGACTATGTGAATGAGCAGTTCTTC.

The V call is TRBV11-2, the J call TRBJ1-1, with unresolved D. V was pared by 6 bases and J by 0 bases, with 14 bases between. The CDR3 extends over 15 amino acids. Germline V lookup: CDR1 SGHAT, CDR2 FQNNGV. CDR3 nucleotides: TGTGCCAGCAGATATACTCAGGCCATGAACACTGAAGCTTTCTTT. Its translation: CASRYTQAMNTEAFF. The full variable domain, with the rest looked up from reference TRBV11-2 and TRBJ1-1, is EAGVAQSPRYKIIEKRQSVAFWCNPISGHATLYWYQQILGQGPKLLIQFQNNGVVDDSQLPKDRFSAERLKGVDSTLKIQPAKLEDSAVYLCASRYTQAMNTEAFFGQGTRLTVV.

The chain joins TRBV10-3 to TRBJ1-5; TRBD1 matches at 7 bases. The V gene end was trimmed by 4 bases and the J gene end by 1 base; junction bases not matched to a gene: 1. The CDR3 loop spans 14 amino acids. Germline V gene sequence: CDR1 ENHRY, CDR2 SYGVKD. CDR3 amino acids: CAISGQGSNQPQHF. The DNA for the CDR3 is TGTGCCATCAGTGGACAGGGAAGCAATCAGCCCCAGCATTTT.

The chain uses TRBV3-1 (or the pseudogene TRBV3-2) and TRBJ1-5; D may be TRBD1 (5 bases). Trimming shortened V by 2 bases and J by 5 bases, and 10 bases separated the two germline ends. The CDR3 has 14 amino acids. CDR1 is LGHDT and CDR2 is YNNKEL in the germline V gene (reference sequence). This CDR3 is CASSQRGSDQPQHF. The CDR3 DNA is TGTGCCAGCAGCCAAAGGGGAAGCGATCAGCCCCAGCATTTT.

The chain joins TRBV7-2 to TRBJ2-1; 8 positions agree with TRBD2. Per germline, CDR1 SGHTA and CDR2 FQGNSA. This CDR3 contains 15 residues. The junction had 11 bases not matched to a gene; V was cut back by 5 bases and J by 8 bases. Here the CDR3 DNA reads TGTGCCAGCAGCAACTTCCCGGGACTAGGGGATGAGCAGTTCTTC. This codes for CASSNFPGLGDEQFF. The whole variable domain, filled in from reference TRBV7-2 and TRBJ2-1, reads GAGVSQSPSNKVTEKGKDVELRCDPISGHTALYWYRQSLGQGLEFLIYFQGNSAPDKSGLPSDRFSAERTGGSVSTLTIQRTQQEDSAVYLCASSNFPGLGDEQFFGPGTRLTVL.

The chain has TRBV24-1 and TRBJ1-1, with 7 bases identical to TRBD1. With 4 bases clipped from V and 1 base from J, the junction kept 11 bases outside the gene matches. The CDR3 sequence is 17 residues long. Germline V lookup: CDR1 KGHDR, CDR2 SFDVKD. This CDR3 reads CATSEWGQRLRNTEAFF. In DNA form, the CDR3 reads TGTGCCACCAGTGAGTGGGGACAGCGGCTTCGGAACACTGAAGCTTTCTTT.

This rearrangement joins TRBV28 to TRBJ2-3; 13 bases agree with TRBD2. CDR1 is MDHEN, CDR2 SYDVKM, per germline. This CDR3 comprises 17 residues. V lost 4 bases and J lost 4; bases outside the gene matches: 8. The CDR3 nucleotides read TGTGCCAGCAGTTCGCCTGGGACTAGCGGGACAGCAGATACGCAGTATTTT. Translating gives CASSSPGTSGTADTQYF.

V gene TRBV3-1 (or the pseudogene TRBV3-2) combines with J gene TRBJ2-1; D unresolved. Germline lookup yields CDR1 LGHDT and CDR2 YNNKEL (reference sequence). CDR3 length: 13 residues. The V gene lost 4 bases and the J gene lost 5 bases, with 9 bases spanning the gap. The CDR3 bases are TGTGCCAGCAGCCTAACTCTGGACAATGAGCAGTTCTTC. Its translation: CASSLTLDNEQFF.

The rearrangement joins TRBV5-4 to TRBJ2-7, with 10 nucleotides matching TRBD1. The junction had 3 bases not matched to a gene; V was cut back by 0 bases and J by 0 bases. Germline CDR1 SGHNT, CDR2 YYREEE (reference sequence). The CDR3 consists of 16 residues. The CDR3 region is CASSLGTGGNSYEQYF. In DNA form, the CDR3 reads TGTGCCAGCAGCTTGGGGACAGGGGGGAACTCCTACGAGCAGTACTTC.

J is TRBJ2-5 and V is TRBV14; no clear D. This CDR3 has 14 amino acids. Trimming removed 2 bases from V and 0 bases from J, with 7 bases in between. Germline values: CDR1 SGHDN, CDR2 FVKESK. The CDR3 is CASSQSGYQETQYF. CDR3 DNA sequence: TGTGCCAGCAGCCAATCGGGTTACCAAGAGACCCAGTACTTC.